A selection of T cell receptor beta chains follows, all from one sample in a study of OX40 agonist ivuxolimab in advanced cancers. Profiling relied on immunoSEQ multiplex PCR, and the TCRdb table lists in-frame clones only, not all of them. The table has over 90,000 clones, approximately 87% seen once. The sequenced sample was CD4+ or CD8+ T cells sorted from blood, obtained in a trial of the OX40 agonist ivuxolimab. The receptors come from an adult with an advanced solid tumor such as melanoma, head and neck, liver or kidney cancer. Each CDR3 is given with its conserved first and last residue. Fields, in order: J gene, clone size, D gene, V gene, CDR3 DNA, CDR3 protein. A D gene is named only where the DNA matches it firmly. Rows may omit the clone size; those that give it use once, few, many or a size class.

>TRBJ2-2|.|TRBD2|TRBV7-8
TGTGCCAGCTCGACTAGCGGAGTCCCGACCGGGGAGCTGTTTTTT
CASSTSGVPTGELFF
>TRBJ1-3|.|.|TRBV2
TGTGCCAGCAGTGTAGGTTCTGGAAACACCATATATTTT
CASSVGSGNTIYF
>TRBJ2-3|.|.|TRBV2
TGTGCCAGCAGGAAGGACTACTCAGATACGCAGTATTTT
CASRKDYSDTQYF
>TRBJ1-3|.|TRBD1|TRBV28
TGTGCCAGCAGCCCCCCCCAGGGGGCGAGAGGGAACACCATATATTTT
CASSPPQGARGNTIYF
>TRBJ1-1|.|.|TRBV6-1
TGTGCCAGCAGTGAATTGGTGGGCGAGCGAGAAGCTTTCTTT
CASSELVGEREAFF
>TRBJ1-5|.|TRBD1|TRBV11-2
TGTGCCAGCAGCTTTACGGCAGGGGGCAGGAATCAGCCCCAGCATTTT
CASSFTAGGRNQPQHF
>TRBJ1-2|.|.|TRBV6-5
TGTGCCAGCAGCCGAGACAGTAACCTTCTCTATGGCTACACCTTC
CASSRDSNLLYGYTF
>TRBJ1-1|once|TRBD1|TRBV19
TGTGCCAGTAGGGCAACAGGGGCCGGCACTGAAGCTTTCTTT
CASRATGAGTEAFF
>TRBJ2-7|.|TRBD2|TRBV25-1
TGTGCCAGCAGTGAATGGGCTAGCGGGAGGGCCTCCGAGCAGTACTTC
CASSEWASGRASEQYF
>TRBJ2-7|.|TRBD1|TRBV5-1
TGCGCCAGCAGCTTTGTATCCGGGACAGGGGGCTACGAGCAGTACTTC
CASSFVSGTGGYEQYF
>TRBJ2-5|.|TRBD2|TRBV6-6
TGTGCCAGCAAGTCCCAGACTAGCGGCCACCAAGAGACCCAGTACTTC
CASKSQTSGHQETQYF
>TRBJ2-1|once|.|TRBV7-6
TGTGCCAGCAGCTTAAAGGGAGAGATGAGGAATGAGCAGTTCTTC
CASSLKGEMRNEQFF
>TRBJ1-4|few|.|TRBV7-9
TGTGCCAGCAGCCCGCGGGGGACTAATGAAAAACTGTTTTTT
CASSPRGTNEKLFF
>TRBJ2-2|.|.|TRBV19
TGTGCCAGTATAAGGAGGGAACACACCGGGGAGCTGTTTTTT
CASIRREHTGELFF
>TRBJ2-1|.|.|TRBV2
TGTGCCAGCACCGAAAGAGTTGAGGGCGGTATCTATGAGCAGTTCTTC
CASTERVEGGIYEQFF
>TRBJ2-3|few|.|TRBV2
TGTGCCAGCAGCTGGACCGAACCTAGCACAGATACGCAGTATTTT
CASSWTEPSTDTQYF
>TRBJ1-4|.|.|TRBV19
TGTGCCAGTAGTATATGGGGGGCTGATGAAAAACTGTTTTTT
CASSIWGADEKLFF
>TRBJ2-5|once|.|TRBV11-3
TGTGCCAGCACCTTTAGGGGACGAACAGGAGTGGCCGAGACCCAGTACTTC
CASTFRGRTGVAETQYF
>TRBJ2-5|.|TRBD2|TRBV14
TGTGCCAGCAGCCAATCGACTAGCCGGCAAGAGACCCAGTACTTC
CASSQSTSRQETQYF
>TRBJ2-5|.|TRBD2|TRBV7-2
TGTGCCAGCAGCCCCATTCCAGGGGCTAGCGGGGGGAGCTTGGAGACCCAGTACTTC
CASSPIPGASGGSLETQYF
>TRBJ1-3|.|TRBD1|TRBV28
TGTGCCAGCAGTACGACAGGGTTGGGTGGAAACACCATATATTTT
CASSTTGLGGNTIYF
>TRBJ2-7|once|.|TRBV19
TGTGCCAGTAGTATGTGGCCCTACGAGCAGTACTTC
CASSMWPYEQYF
>TRBJ1-4|.|.|TRBV4-3
TGCGCCAGCAAAAGGGCTGTAGATAATGAAAAACTGTTTTTT
CASKRAVDNEKLFF
>TRBJ2-5|.|.|TRBV7-2
TGTGCCAGCAGCTTCATCGAACAAGAGACCCAGTACTTC
CASSFIEQETQYF
>TRBJ1-1|.|.|TRBV9
TGTGCCAGCAGTTTAGGGGGAGGGACTGAAGCTTTCTTT
CASSLGGGTEAFF
>TRBJ2-1|.|TRBD2|TRBV7-2
TGTGCCAGCAGCACACCCCGCGGGCGGGAGCACCGGTATGAGCAGTTCTTC
CASSTPRGREHRYEQFF
>TRBJ2-2|.|.|TRBV18
TGTGCCAGCTCACCGGATGCGAGGGGGACGAACACCGGGGAGCTGTTTTTT
CASSPDARGTNTGELFF
>TRBJ2-7|.|.|TRBV5-4
TGTGCCAGCAGCTTCGGACGGTTTTACGAGCAGTACTTC
CASSFGRFYEQYF
>TRBJ2-2|.|TRBD2|TRBV2
TGTGCCAGCAGAGGTCGTGGGACTAGCGGGGCACTAGCGAACACCGGGGAGCTGTTTTTT
CASRGRGTSGALANTGELFF
>TRBJ1-1|.|TRBD1|TRBV6-5
TGTGCCAGCAGATCGCGGGACAGGAACACTGAAGCTTTCTTT
CASRSRDRNTEAFF
>TRBJ2-2|.|.|TRBV27
TGTGCCAGCAGTTTATCCGAAAAGGGAACCACCGGGGAGCTGTTTTTT
CASSLSEKGTTGELFF
>TRBJ2-1|.|.|TRBV7-9
TGTGCCAGCAGCTTAAAGGGCCCCAGCTCCTACAATGAGCAGTTCTTC
CASSLKGPSSYNEQFF
>TRBJ2-1|.|.|TRBV5-6
TGTGCCAGCAGCTTGGCAGGTTCACACAATGAGCAGTTCTTC
CASSLAGSHNEQFF
>TRBJ2-3|.|TRBD2|TRBV7-9
TGTGCCAGCAGCTTTTACGCGGGAGAGACAGATACGCAGTATTTT
CASSFYAGETDTQYF
>TRBJ2-2|.|.|TRBV10-3
TGTGCCATCAGTGAGTCGGTTACGAACACCGGGGAGCTGTTTTTT
CAISESVTNTGELFF
>TRBJ2-3|.|TRBD2|TRBV13
TGTGCCAGCAGCGGTGGACTAGCGGGGGGATCTAGCACAGATACGCAGTATTTT
CASSGGLAGGSSTDTQYF
>TRBJ1-2|.|TRBD1|TRBV7-9
TGTGCCAGCAGCTTAAGTATGGTATTAGGGGGCGCAGATGGCTACACCTTC
CASSLSMVLGGADGYTF
>TRBJ2-5|.|.|TRBV5-1
TGCGCCAGCAGCTTAGGACAGCTCCAAGAGACCCAGTACTTC
CASSLGQLQETQYF
>TRBJ2-5|.|.|TRBV29-1
TGCAGCGTTGGAAAGGTAAACCAAGAGACCCAGTACTTC
CSVGKVNQETQYF
>TRBJ1-1|.|.|TRBV5-6
TGTGCCAGCAGCTTTGGATACACTGAAGCTTTCTTT
CASSFGYTEAFF
>TRBJ1-4|.|.|TRBV7-2
TGTGCCAGCAGCTTAAGTGGGACACGAGAAAAACTGTTTTTT
CASSLSGTREKLFF
>TRBJ1-3|.|TRBD1|TRBV18
TGTGCCAGCTCACCACCTGACAGGGAAACTGGAAACACCATATATTTT
CASSPPDRETGNTIYF
>TRBJ1-1|few|TRBD1|TRBV9
TGTGCCAGCAGCCCCCGACAGGGTGACACTGAAGCTTTCTTT
CASSPRQGDTEAFF
>TRBJ2-7|.|TRBD1|TRBV5-6
TGTGCCAGCAGAAGGACAGGGGGCGACTACGAGCAGTACTTC
CASRRTGGDYEQYF
>TRBJ1-5|.|TRBD1|TRBV19
TGTGCCAGTAGTCGGGCCCGGACAGGGGGCGCGAGCAGCAATCAGCCCCAGCATTTT
CASSRARTGGASSNQPQHF
>TRBJ1-1|.|.|TRBV27
TGTGCCAGCAGTCCAATACAGGGCCTTGAAGCTTTCTTT
CASSPIQGLEAFF
>TRBJ1-2|.|.|TRBV6-6
TGTGCCAGCAGACGCGACACTTATGGCTACACCTTC
CASRRDTYGYTF
>TRBJ2-1|.|TRBD2|TRBV18
TGTGCCAGCTCACCTAATAATCCTAGCGGGAATAATGAGCAGTTCTTC
CASSPNNPSGNNEQFF
>TRBJ1-2|.|.|TRBV7-9
TGTGCCAGCAGCTTAAGGGCCGGACAGCACTATGGCTACACCTTC
CASSLRAGQHYGYTF